This paragraph reports one TCR beta chain. The length of the CDR3 is 16 residues. Germline CDR1 and CDR2: MNHEY and SMNVEV (reference sequence). V was cut by 3 bases and J by 2 bases, with 14 bases left in between. Authors' methods: The assay estimated nucleated cells by amplifying reference gene primers. The table came from immunoSEQ multiplex PCR; TCRdb's copy has only in-frame clones and leaves some out. The V and J calls and clone size are taken from that table; D and trimming were inferred from the DNA. Among 27,000 or so clones listed, about 91% were seen once. This record comes from a study of blood T cell repertoires in COVID-19. About the research overall: The samples span acute and convalescent COVID-19 from the United States, Italy and Spain. T cells, B-cell-depleted T cells, or PBMCs supplied cDNA or gDNA.

This TCR derives from a human donor with active COVID-19. The donor label of this sample is uncertain. The specimen was peripheral blood. This chain connects TRBV27 to TRBJ1-3, with D possibly TRBD1 on 5 matching bases. The CDR3 reads CASSFSGSLTGNTIYF. CDR3 in DNA: TGTGCCAGCAGTTTTTCAGGGTCCCTCACTGGAAACACCATATATTTT.